The 20 T cell receptor beta chains listed next were all sequenced from one sample in a study of T cell responses to AZD1222 COVID-19 vaccine. Using immunoSEQ multiplex PCR, the repertoire was profiled, and TCRdb retains in-frame clones only, with some absent. The sample has some 140,000 clones, over 85% seen once. The sequencing here drew on peripheral blood, taken on day 0 of AZD1222 vaccination. Receptors originate from an adult in good health.

The chain joins TRBV7-6 to TRBJ2-2, with no clear D. The germline V gene has CDR1 SGHVS and CDR2 FNYEAQ. The CDR3 runs to 14 residues. The V end was cut by 5 bases, the J end by 1 base, with 8 bases between. CDR3 protein: CASSAVVNTGELFF. DNA for the CDR3: TGTGCCAGCAGCGCCGTGGTGAACACCGGGGAGCTGTTTTTT.

The chain uses TRBV29-1 and TRBJ2-7, with TRBD1 matching 9 bases. Trimming at V came to 5 bases and at J to 4 bases, leaving 9 bases not matched to a gene. Germline CDR1 SQVTM, CDR2 ANQGSEA. CDR3 length equals 14 residues. The CDR3 here is CSVLRTGALYEQYF. For the CDR3, the DNA is TGCAGCGTTCTACGGACAGGGGCCCTATACGAGCAGTACTTC.

This clone was seen only once. The J gene is TRBJ1-4, the V gene TRBV6-2 or TRBV6-3; 8 bases agree with TRBD1. The CDR3 length is 14 residues. J was trimmed by 7 bases and V by 5 bases; bases with no gene match: 6. Germline CDR1 is MNHEY and CDR2 is SVGEGT. The CDR3 nucleotides read TGTGCCAGCAGTCCCGGGACAGGAGTTGAAAAACTGTTTTTT. Translating gives CASSPGTGVEKLFF.

The V call is TRBV3-1 (or the pseudogene TRBV3-2), the J call TRBJ1-1; weak D call: TRBD1 (6 bases). This CDR3 comprises 14 residues. Germline CDR1 reads LGHDT; CDR2 reads YNNKEL (reference sequence). V lost 3 bases and J 7 bases, leaving 15 bases between the germline ends. CDR3 in DNA: TGTGCCAGCAGCCAGGGGGCAGTCCTTCTTGAAGCTTTCTTT. Residues: CASSQGAVLLEAFF.

The rearrangement uses TRBV3-1 (or the pseudogene TRBV3-2) and TRBJ2-7, with D perhaps TRBD1 (6 bases). CDR3 length: 14 amino acids. The V end lost 6 bases, the J end lost 5 bases, and 17 bases lay between the germline ends. Germline V gene lookup returns CDR1 LGHDT and CDR2 YNNKEL (reference sequence). CDR3 amino acids: CASSHGQNGDEQYF. The CDR3, as DNA: TGTGCCAGCAGTCATGGACAGAATGGCGACGAGCAGTACTTC.

The chain recombines TRBV30 with TRBJ1-2; D gene uncertain. The CDR3 loop spans 15 amino acids. V was cut by 0 bases and J by 4 bases, with 15 bases left in between. The germline V gene encodes CDR1 GTSNPN and CDR2 SVGIG (reference sequence). CDR3 loop: CAWSVRKEGTYGYTF. The DNA for the CDR3 is TGTGCCTGGAGTGTACGTAAGGAAGGAACCTATGGCTACACCTTC.

The CDR3: CAIAVEAEQFF. Here the CDR3 DNA reads TGTGCCATAGCCGTAGAGGCTGAGCAGTTCTTC. V and J are TRBV10-3 and TRBJ2-1; D is undetermined. There are 11 residues in the CDR3. V was pared by 9 bases and J by 9 bases, with 12 bases between. The germline V gene has CDR1 ENHRY and CDR2 SYGVKD.

The rearrangement links TRBV2 to TRBJ1-2; perhaps TRBD1 as D (5 bases). Germline CDR1 is SNHLY and CDR2 is FYNNEI. Trimming took 6 bases from V and 4 from J, leaving 18 bases between them. The CDR3 has 15 amino acids. For the CDR3, the DNA is TGTGCCAGCAGGGAGGGCTTTGCAGGGCCCTATGGCTACACCTTC. Amino acids: CASREGFAGPYGYTF.

The chain carries TRBV2 and TRBJ1-1, with 10 bases identical to TRBD1. After removal of 6 bases from V and 4 bases from J, the junction contained 11 bases not matched to a gene. Germline-derived CDR1 and CDR2 are SNHLY and FYNNEI. The CDR3 has 16 residues. The CDR3 reads CASSPTGGAGVTEAFF. Here the CDR3 DNA reads TGTGCCAGCAGCCCGACAGGGGGCGCCGGGGTCACTGAAGCTTTCTTT.

The V call is TRBV7-3, the J call TRBJ1-3; D unclear. Germline V lookup: CDR1 SGHTA, CDR2 FQGTGA. The CDR3 totals 15 residues. V was trimmed by 4 bases and J by 1 base, leaving 11 bases between them. DNA for the CDR3: TGTGCCAGCAGCTCCGACGGGCTTTCTGGAAACACCATATATTTT. Protein: CASSSDGLSGNTIYF.

This CDR3 is CASSLGGSGRSYEQYF. The CDR3 bases are TGTGCCAGCAGTTTGGGAGGTAGCGGGAGGTCCTACGAGCAGTACTTC. This sequence joins TRBV28 and TRBJ2-7, with TRBD2 identical over 10 bases. The CDR3 has 16 amino acids. V lost 3 bases, J lost 1 base, and 6 bases stayed unmatched. CDR1 and CDR2 (germline): MDHEN, SYDVKM.

The chain couples TRBV3-1 (or the pseudogene TRBV3-2) to TRBJ2-3; D unclear. From germline, CDR1 is LGHDT and CDR2 YNNKEL (reference sequence). Trimming stripped 1 base from V and 1 base from J, with 12 bases between. The CDR3 consists of 16 residues. The CDR3 loop is CASSQVVGRGTDTQYF. The DNA of the CDR3 is TGTGCCAGCAGCCAAGTGGTGGGCCGGGGCACAGATACGCAGTATTTT.

For this clone: Other DNA variants within this sample encode the same CDR3. The chain recombines TRBV29-1 with TRBJ2-7, with 7 bases identical to TRBD2. V trimming: 4 bases; J trimming: 0 bases; junction bases outside the gene matches: 3. The CDR3 extends over 13 amino acids. Germline V gives CDR1 SQVTM, CDR2 ANQGSEA. DNA of the CDR3: TGCAGCGTTGTGGGGGGGAGCTCCTACGAGCAGTACTTC. The encoded protein is CSVVGGSSYEQYF.

CDR3 in DNA: TGCGCCAGCAGTGAAGGGGGGAGTGGTACTGAAGCTTTCTTT. Its translation is CASSEGGSGTEAFF. V and J are TRBV10-2 and TRBJ1-1; a weak D match, TRBD1 (6 bases). The CDR3 runs 14 residues. Germline CDR1 and CDR2: WSHSY and SAAADI. V lost 3 bases, J lost 5 bases, and 13 bases lay in between.

Turning to this clone: The missing conserved phenylalanine or tryptophan at the end of this CDR3 makes a read error likely. No DNA is shown, since the ends of the CDR3 on it are uncertain; the CDR3 is the one TCRdb lists. The chain carries TRBV7-9 and TRBJ2-7; the table gives TRBD2 as D, unverified against the DNA. Germline V gives CDR1 SEHNR, CDR2 FQNEAQ (reference sequence). Including both end residues, the CDR3 is 13 amino acids long. The CDR3 spells CASSPRTSGGYTG.

The chain employs TRBV3-1 (or the pseudogene TRBV3-2) and TRBJ2-4; perhaps TRBD2 as D (6 bases). CDR1 and CDR2 from the germline V gene are LGHDT and YNNKEL (reference sequence). The V gene lost 3 bases and the J gene lost 1 base, with 7 bases spanning the gap. The CDR3 length is 14 residues. The CDR3 protein is CASSQGRAKNIQYF. CDR3 nucleotides: TGTGCCAGCAGCCAGGGGAGGGCCAAAAACATTCAGTACTTC.

This rearrangement joins TRBV7-2 to TRBJ1-4; TRBD1 matches 9 bases. Trimming took 4 bases from V and 8 from J; bases not matched to a gene: 5. The CDR3 is 14 residues long. CDR1 and CDR2 (germline): SGHTA, FQGNSA. The CDR3 loop is CASSSDRGDEKLFF. Here the CDR3 DNA reads TGTGCCAGCAGCTCAGACAGGGGGGACGAAAAACTGTTTTTT. Looking up the rest from reference TRBV7-2 and TRBJ1-4 gives the full variable domain: GAGVSQSPSNKVTEKGKDVELRCDPISGHTALYWYRQSLGQGLEFLIYFQGNSAPDKSGLPSDRFSAERTGGSVSTLTIQRTQQEDSAVYLCASSSDRGDEKLFFGSGTQLSVL.

The chain recombines TRBV27 with TRBJ2-7; the D gene is possibly TRBD1 (5 bases). Between the trimmed V and J ends, which lost 2 bases and 6 bases, there was a span of 11 bases. CDR3 length equals 13 residues. Germline values: CDR1 MNHEY, CDR2 SMNVEV (reference sequence). DNA for the CDR3: TGTGCCAGCAGTTTACGTCCAGGGCGCGAGCAGTACTTC. This sequence encodes CASSLRPGREQYF.

The genes are TRBV5-1 and TRBJ2-1; a weak D match, TRBD2 (5 bases). Germline V CDR1 and CDR2: SGHRS, YFSETQ. The CDR3 extends over 15 amino acids. V was clipped by 2 bases and J by 2 bases, with 11 bases between them. The CDR3 loop is CASSFGGSTYNEQFF. The CDR3 coding sequence is TGCGCCAGCAGCTTCGGCGGGTCCACCTACAATGAGCAGTTCTTC. Using reference TRBV5-1 and TRBJ2-1 for the parts outside the CDR3, the full variable domain is KAGVTQTPRYLIKTRGQQVTLSCSPISGHRSVSWYQQTPGQGLQFLFEYFSETQRNKGNFPGRFSGRQFSNSRSEMNVSTLELGDSALYLCASSFGGSTYNEQFFGPGTRLTVL.

V gene TRBV28 combines with J gene TRBJ1-4; D gene unclear. Germline CDR1 reads MDHEN; CDR2 reads SYDVKM. The CDR3 runs 14 residues. Trimming shortened V by 2 bases and J by 6 bases, and 10 bases separated the two germline ends. The CDR3 is CASSLTSYDEKLFF. The CDR3 DNA sequence: TGTGCCAGCAGTTTAACGTCCTACGATGAAAAACTGTTTTTT.